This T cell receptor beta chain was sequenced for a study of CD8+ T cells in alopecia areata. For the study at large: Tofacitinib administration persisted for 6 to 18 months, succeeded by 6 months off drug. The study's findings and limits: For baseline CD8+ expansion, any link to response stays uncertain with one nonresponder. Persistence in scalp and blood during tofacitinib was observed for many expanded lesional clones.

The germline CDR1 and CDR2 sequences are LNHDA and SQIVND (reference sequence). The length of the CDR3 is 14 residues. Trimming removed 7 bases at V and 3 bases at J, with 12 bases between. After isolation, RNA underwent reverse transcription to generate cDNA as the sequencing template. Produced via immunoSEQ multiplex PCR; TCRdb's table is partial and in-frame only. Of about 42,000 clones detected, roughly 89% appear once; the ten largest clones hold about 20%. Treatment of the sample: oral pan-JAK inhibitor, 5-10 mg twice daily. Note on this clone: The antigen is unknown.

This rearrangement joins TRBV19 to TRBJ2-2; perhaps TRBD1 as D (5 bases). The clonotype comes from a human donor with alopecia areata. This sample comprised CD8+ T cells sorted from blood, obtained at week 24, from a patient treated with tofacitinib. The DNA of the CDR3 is TGTGCCAGTAAGAAAGACAGATACACCGGGGAGCTGTTTTTT. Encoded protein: CASKKDRYTGELFF.